This T cell receptor (beta chain) derives from a study of T cells expressing NK-cell markers. Overall study context: Seven of the eight sequenced donors were HCMV-seropositive; one was seronegative.

TCRdb reprocessed the 5' RACE reads and stores each CDR3 protein as one record, lacking DNA. The sample's table shows about 460,000 distinct CDR3 sequences. The CDR3 sequence is 14 residues long. Germline V lookup: CDR1 MGHDK, CDR2 SYGVNS. The sample comprised blood T cells: a sorted CD56 or NKG2C T cell subset, CD4+ or CD8+ T cells, or bulk PBMC T cells (not recorded which). The receptor comes from a woman aged 45-65 years in good health. This rearrangement joins TRBV25-1 to TRBJ1-1; TCRdb returns TRBD1, unconfirmable since there is no DNA. The CDR3 is CASSQAGPNTEAFF.